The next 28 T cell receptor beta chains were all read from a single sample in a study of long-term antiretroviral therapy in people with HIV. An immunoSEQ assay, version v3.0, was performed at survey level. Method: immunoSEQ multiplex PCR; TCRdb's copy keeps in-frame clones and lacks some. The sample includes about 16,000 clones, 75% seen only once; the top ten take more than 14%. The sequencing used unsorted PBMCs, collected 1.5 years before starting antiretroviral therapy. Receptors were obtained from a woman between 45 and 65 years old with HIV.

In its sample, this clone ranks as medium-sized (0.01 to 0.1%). CDR3 region: CASSSETGLSGNTIYF. DNA for the CDR3: TGTGCCAGCAGCTCTGAGACAGGTCTCTCTGGAAACACCATATATTTT. This chain joins TRBV7-9 and TRBJ1-3; the D gene is possibly TRBD1 (6 bases). The CDR3 length is 16 residues. Germline V CDR1 and CDR2: SEHNR, FQNEAQ (reference sequence). V was shortened by 4 bases and J by 0 bases, with 13 bases between the two germline ends.

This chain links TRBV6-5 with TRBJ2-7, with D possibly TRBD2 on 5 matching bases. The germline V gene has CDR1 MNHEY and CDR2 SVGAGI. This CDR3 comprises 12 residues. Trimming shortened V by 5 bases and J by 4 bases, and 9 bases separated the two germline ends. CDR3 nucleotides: TGTGCCAGCAGTCCTAGCCCATACGAGCAGTACTTC. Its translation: CASSPSPYEQYF.

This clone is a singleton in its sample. The CDR3 DNA reads TGTGCCAGCTCACCCCCAGGGAATGGAAACACCATATATTTT. Amino acid sequence: CASSPPGNGNTIYF. V gene TRBV18 combines with J gene TRBJ1-3; possibly TRBD1 for D (5 bases). The germline V gene encodes CDR1 KGHSH and CDR2 LQKENI. This CDR3 has 14 residues. V lost 3 bases, J lost 3 bases, and 9 bases lay in between.

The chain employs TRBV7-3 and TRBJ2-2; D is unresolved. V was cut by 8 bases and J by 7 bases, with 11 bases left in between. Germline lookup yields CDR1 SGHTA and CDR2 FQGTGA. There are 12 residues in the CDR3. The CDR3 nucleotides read TGTGCCAGCGGTCAGGTACTCGGGGAGCTGTTTTTT. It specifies CASGQVLGELFF. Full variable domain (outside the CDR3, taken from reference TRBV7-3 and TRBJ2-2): GAGVSQTPSNKVTEKGKYVELRCDPISGHTALYWYRQSLGQGPEFLIYFQGTGAADDSGLPNDRFFAVRPEGSVSTLKIQRTERGDSAVYLCASGQVLGELFFGEGSRLTVL.

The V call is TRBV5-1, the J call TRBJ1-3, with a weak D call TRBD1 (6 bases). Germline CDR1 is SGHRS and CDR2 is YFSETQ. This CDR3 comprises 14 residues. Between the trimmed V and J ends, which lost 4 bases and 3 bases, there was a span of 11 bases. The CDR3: CASSNTGFGNTIYF. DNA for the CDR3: TGCGCCAGCAGCAATACAGGGTTTGGAAACACCATATATTTT.

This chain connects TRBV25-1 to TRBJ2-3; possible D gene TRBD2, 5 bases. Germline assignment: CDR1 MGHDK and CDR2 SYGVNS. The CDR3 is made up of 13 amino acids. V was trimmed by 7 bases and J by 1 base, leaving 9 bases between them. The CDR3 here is CASILGGTDTQYF. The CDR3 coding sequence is TGTGCCAGCATACTAGGAGGCACAGATACGCAGTATTTT.

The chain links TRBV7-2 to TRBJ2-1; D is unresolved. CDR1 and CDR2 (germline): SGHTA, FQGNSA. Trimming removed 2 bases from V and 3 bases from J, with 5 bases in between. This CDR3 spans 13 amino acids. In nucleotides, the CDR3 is TGTGCCAGCAGCTTATTGCTCTACAATGAGCAGTTCTTC. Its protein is CASSLLLYNEQFF.

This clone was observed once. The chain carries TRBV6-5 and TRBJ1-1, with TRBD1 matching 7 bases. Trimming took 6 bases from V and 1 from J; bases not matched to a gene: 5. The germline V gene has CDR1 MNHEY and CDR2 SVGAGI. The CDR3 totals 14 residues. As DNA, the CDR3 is TGTGCCAGCAGATTAAACAGGGGGAACACTGAAGCTTTCTTT. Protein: CASRLNRGNTEAFF.

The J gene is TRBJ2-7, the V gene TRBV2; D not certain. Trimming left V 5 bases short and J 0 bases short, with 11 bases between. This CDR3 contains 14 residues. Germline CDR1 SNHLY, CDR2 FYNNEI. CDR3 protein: CASSMVGSSYEQYF. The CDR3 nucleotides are TGTGCCAGCAGTATGGTCGGTAGCTCCTACGAGCAGTACTTC.

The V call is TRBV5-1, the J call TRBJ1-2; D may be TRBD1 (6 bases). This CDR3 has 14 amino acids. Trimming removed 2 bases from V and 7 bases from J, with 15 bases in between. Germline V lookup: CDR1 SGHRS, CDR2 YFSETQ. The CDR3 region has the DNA TGCGCCAGCAGCTTACAACAGGGCATGGGTGGCTACACCTTC. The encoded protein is CASSLQQGMGGYTF. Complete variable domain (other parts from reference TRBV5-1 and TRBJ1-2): KAGVTQTPRYLIKTRGQQVTLSCSPISGHRSVSWYQQTPGQGLQFLFEYFSETQRNKGNFPGRFSGRQFSNSRSEMNVSTLELGDSALYLCASSLQQGMGGYTFGSGTRLTVV.

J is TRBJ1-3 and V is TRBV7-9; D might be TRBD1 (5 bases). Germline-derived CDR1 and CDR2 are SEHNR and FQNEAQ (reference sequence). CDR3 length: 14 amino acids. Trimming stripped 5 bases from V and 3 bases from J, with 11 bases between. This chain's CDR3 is CASSLSGSGNTIYF. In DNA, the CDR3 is TGTGCCAGCAGCCTGTCAGGGAGTGGAAACACCATATATTTT.

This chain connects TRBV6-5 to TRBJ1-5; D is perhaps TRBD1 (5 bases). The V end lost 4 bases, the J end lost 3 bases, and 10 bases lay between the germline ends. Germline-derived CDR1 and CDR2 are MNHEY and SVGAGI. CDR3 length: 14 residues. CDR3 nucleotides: TGTGCCAGCAGTTTTGGAGGGGTCAATCAGCCCCAGCATTTT. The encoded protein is CASSFGGVNQPQHF.

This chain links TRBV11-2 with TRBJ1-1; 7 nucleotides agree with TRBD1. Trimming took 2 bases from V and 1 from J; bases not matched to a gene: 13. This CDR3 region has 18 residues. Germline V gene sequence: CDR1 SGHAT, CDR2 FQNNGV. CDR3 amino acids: CASSLTLRLGQTNTEAFF. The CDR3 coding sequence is TGTGCCAGCAGCTTAACTTTAAGGCTGGGACAGACGAACACTGAAGCTTTCTTT.

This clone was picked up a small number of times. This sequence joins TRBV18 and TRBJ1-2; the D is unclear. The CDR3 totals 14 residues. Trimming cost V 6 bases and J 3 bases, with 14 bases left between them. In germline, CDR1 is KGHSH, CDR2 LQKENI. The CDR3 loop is CASSSGPAYYGYTF. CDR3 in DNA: TGTGCCAGCTCCTCTGGACCCGCGTACTATGGCTACACCTTC.

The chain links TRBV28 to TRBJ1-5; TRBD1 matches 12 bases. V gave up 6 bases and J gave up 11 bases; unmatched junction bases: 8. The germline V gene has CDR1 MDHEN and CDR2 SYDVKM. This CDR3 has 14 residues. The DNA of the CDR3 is TGTGCCAGCAGGACGGGACAGGGGGCGGGGGCCCAGCATTTT. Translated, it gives CASRTGQGAGAQHF.

Written as DNA, the CDR3 is TGTGCCAGCAGTTATGGCGGGACTGGCTCCTACAATGAGCAGTTCTTC. Translation gives CASSYGGTGSYNEQFF. The V gene is TRBV6-5, the J gene TRBJ2-1, with D perhaps matching TRBD2 (6 bases). Germline loops: CDR1 MNHEY, CDR2 SVGAGI. This CDR3 has 16 residues. V was shortened by 3 bases and J by 0 bases, with 12 bases between the two germline ends.

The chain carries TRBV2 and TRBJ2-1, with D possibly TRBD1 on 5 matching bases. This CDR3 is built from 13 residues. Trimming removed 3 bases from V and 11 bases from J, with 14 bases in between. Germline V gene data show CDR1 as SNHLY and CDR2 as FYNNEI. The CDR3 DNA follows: TGTGCCAGCAGTGATTTTGGGGCCAGTAAGCAGTTCTTC. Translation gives CASSDFGASKQFF.

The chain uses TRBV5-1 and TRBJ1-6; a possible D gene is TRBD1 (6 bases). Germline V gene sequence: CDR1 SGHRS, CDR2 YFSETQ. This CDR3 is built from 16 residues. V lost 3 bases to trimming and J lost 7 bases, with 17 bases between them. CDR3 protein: CASSWGRGGENSPLHF. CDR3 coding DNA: TGCGCCAGCAGCTGGGGGAGAGGGGGAGAGAATTCACCCCTCCACTTT.

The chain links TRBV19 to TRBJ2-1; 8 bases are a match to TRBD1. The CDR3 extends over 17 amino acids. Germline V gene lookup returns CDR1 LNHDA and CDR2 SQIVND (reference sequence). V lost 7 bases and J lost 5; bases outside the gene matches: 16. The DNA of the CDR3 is TGTGCCAGTACACGCAGACTAGGACAGGGCAAGGACAATGAGCAGTTCTTC. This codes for CASTRRLGQGKDNEQFF.

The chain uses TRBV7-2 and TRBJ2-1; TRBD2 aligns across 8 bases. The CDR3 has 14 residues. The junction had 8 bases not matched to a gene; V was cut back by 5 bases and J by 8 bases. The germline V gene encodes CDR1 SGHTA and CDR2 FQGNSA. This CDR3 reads CASSTGLVVDEQFF. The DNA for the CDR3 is TGTGCCAGCAGCACGGGACTAGTGGTCGATGAGCAGTTCTTC.

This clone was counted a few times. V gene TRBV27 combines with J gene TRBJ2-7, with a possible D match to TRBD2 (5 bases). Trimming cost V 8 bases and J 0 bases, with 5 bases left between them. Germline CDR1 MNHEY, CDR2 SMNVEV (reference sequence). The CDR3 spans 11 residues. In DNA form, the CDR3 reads TGTGCCAGCGGGAGCTCCTACGAGCAGTACGTC. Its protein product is CASGSSYEQYV.

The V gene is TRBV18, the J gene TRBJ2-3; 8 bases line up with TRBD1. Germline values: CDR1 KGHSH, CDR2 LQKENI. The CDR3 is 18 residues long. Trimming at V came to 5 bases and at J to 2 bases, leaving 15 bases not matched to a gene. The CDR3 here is CASSTQGATGLPTDTQYF. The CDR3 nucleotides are TGTGCCAGCTCAACCCAGGGGGCAACAGGGCTTCCCACAGATACGCAGTATTTT.

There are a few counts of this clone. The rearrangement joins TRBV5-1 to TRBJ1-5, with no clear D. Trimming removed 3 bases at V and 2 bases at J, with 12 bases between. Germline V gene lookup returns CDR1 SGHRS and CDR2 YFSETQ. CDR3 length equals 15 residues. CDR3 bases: TGCGCCAGCAGCTCCAAGCCTAGGGGCAATCAGCCCCAGCATTTT. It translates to CASSSKPRGNQPQHF.

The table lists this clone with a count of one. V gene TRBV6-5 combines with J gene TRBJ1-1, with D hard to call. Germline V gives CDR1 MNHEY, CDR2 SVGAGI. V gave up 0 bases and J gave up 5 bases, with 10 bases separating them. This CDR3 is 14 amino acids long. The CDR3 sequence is CASSYSGGWTEAFF. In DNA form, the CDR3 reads TGTGCCAGCAGTTACTCCGGCGGGTGGACTGAAGCTTTCTTT.

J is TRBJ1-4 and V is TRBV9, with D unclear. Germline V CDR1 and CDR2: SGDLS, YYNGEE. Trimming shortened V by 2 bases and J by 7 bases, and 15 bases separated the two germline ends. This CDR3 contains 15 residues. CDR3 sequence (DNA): TGTGCCAGCAGCGTCTCCGGGTACCGAGGTGAAAAACTGTTTTTT. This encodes CASSVSGYRGEKLFF.

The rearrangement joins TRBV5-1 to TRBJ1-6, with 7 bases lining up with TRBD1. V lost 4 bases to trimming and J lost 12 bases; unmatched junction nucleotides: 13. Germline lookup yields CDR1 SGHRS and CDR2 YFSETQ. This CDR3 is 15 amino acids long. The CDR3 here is CASSPWDSGEGPLHF. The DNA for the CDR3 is TGCGCCAGCAGCCCCTGGGACAGTGGGGAAGGACCCCTCCACTTT.

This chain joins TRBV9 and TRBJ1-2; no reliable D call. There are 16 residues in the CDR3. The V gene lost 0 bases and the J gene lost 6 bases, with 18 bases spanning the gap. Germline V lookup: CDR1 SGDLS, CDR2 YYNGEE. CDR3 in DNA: TGTGCCAGCAGCGTAGTGAAGGCGGGGAATCTGAATGGCTACACCTTC. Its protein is CASSVVKAGNLNGYTF.

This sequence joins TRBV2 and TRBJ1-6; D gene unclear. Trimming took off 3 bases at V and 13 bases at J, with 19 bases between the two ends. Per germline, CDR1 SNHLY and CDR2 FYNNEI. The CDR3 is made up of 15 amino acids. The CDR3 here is CASSDIDVSTRPLHF. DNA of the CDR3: TGTGCCAGCAGTGATATCGACGTATCAACACGCCCCCTCCACTTT.